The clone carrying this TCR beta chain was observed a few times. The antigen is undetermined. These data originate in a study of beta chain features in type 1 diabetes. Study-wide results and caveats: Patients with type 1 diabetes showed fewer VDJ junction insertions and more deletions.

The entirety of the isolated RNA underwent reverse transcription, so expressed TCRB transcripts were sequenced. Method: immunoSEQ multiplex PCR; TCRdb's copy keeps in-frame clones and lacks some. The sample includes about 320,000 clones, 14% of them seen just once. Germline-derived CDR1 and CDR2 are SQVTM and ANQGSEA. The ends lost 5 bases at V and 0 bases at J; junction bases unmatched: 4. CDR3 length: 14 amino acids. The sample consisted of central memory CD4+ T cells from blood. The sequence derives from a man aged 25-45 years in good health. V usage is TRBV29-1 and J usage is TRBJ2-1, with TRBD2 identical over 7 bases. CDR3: CSVMGGSSYNEQFF. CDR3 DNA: TGCAGCGTTATGGGAGGGAGCTCCTACAATGAGCAGTTCTTC.